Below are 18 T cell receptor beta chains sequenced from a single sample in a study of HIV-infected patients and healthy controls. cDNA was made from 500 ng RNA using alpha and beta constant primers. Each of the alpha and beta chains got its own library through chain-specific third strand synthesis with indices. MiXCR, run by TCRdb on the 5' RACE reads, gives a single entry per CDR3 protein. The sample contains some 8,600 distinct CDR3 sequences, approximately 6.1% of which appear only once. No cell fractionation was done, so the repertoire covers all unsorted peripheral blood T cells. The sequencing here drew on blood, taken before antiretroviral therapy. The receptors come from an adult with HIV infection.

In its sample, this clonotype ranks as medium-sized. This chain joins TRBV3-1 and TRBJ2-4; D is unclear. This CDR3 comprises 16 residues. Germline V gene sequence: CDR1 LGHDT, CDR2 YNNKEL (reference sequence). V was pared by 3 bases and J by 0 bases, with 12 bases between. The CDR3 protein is CASSHLGKLAKNIQYF. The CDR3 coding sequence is TGTGCCAGCAGCCATTTGGGAAAACTAGCCAAAAACATTCAGTACTTC.

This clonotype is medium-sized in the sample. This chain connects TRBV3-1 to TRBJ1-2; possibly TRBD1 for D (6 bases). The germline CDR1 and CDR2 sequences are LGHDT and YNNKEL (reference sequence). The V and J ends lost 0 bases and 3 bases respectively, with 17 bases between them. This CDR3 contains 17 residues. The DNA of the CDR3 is TGTGCCAGCAGCCAAGATCGGGGGGCAGGGATCGACTATGGCTACACCTTC. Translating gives CASSQDRGAGIDYGYTF. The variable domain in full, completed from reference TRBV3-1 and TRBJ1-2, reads DTAVSQTPKYLVTQMGNDKSIKCEQNLGHDTMYWYKQDSKKFLKIMFSYNNKELIINETVPNRFSPKSPDKAHLNLHINSLELGDSAVYFCASSQDRGAGIDYGYTFGSGTRLTVV.

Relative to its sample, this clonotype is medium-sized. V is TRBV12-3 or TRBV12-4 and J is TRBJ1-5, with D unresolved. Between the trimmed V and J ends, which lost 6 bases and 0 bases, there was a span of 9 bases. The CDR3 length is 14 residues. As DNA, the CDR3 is TGTGCCAGCAGCCTGAGGTATAGCAATCAGCCCCAGCATTTT. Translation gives CASSLRYSNQPQHF.

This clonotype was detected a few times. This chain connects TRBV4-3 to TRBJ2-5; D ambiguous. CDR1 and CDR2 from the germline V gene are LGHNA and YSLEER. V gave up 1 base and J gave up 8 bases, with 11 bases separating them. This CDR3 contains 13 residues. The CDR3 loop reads CASSQVLGITQYF. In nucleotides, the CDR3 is TGCGCCAGCAGCCAAGTACTTGGGATAACCCAGTACTTC.

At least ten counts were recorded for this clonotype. This CDR3 reads CASKKQGENTEAFF. CDR3 DNA sequence: TGTGCCAGCAAAAAACAGGGAGAGAACACTGAAGCTTTCTTT. The V gene is TRBV21-1, the J gene TRBJ1-1; no DNA check was done on the table's D call, TRBD1. TRBV21-1 is flagged as a pseudogene. The CDR3 totals 14 residues.

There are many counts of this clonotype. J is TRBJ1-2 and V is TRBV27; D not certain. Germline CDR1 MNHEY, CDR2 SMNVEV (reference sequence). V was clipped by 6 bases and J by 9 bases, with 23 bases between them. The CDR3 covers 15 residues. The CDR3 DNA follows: TGTGCCAGCAGCCTCAGACGGGCCCTGCTATCTAGCTACACCTTC. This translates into CASSLRRALLSSYTF.

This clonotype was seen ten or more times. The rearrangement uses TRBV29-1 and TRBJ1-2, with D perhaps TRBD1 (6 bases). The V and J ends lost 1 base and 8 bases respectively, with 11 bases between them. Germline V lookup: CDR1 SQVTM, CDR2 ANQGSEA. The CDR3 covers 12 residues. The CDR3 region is CSVEGGAEGYTF. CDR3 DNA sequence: TGCAGCGTTGAAGGGGGGGCTGAAGGCTACACCTTC.

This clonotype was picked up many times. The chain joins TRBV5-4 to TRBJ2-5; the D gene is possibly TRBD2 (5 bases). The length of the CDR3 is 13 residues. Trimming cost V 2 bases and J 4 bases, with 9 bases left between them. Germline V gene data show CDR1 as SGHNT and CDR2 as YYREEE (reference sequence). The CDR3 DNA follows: TGTGCCAGCAGCTTCGAAGGGAGAGAGACCCAGTACTTC. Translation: CASSFEGRETQYF.

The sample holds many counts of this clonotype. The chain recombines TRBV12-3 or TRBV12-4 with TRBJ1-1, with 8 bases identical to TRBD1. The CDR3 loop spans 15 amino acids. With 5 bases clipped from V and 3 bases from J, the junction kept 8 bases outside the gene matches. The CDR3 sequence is CASSTRDRSYTEAFF. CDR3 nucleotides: TGTGCCAGCAGTACCAGGGACAGGAGTTACACTGAAGCTTTCTTT.

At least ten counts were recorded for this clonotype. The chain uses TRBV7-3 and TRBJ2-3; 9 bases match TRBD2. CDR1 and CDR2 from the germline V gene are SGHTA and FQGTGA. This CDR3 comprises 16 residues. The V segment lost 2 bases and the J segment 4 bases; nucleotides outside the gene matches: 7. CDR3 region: CASSLFAGGPADTQYF. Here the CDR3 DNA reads TGTGCCAGCAGCTTATTTGCGGGGGGGCCGGCAGATACGCAGTATTTT.

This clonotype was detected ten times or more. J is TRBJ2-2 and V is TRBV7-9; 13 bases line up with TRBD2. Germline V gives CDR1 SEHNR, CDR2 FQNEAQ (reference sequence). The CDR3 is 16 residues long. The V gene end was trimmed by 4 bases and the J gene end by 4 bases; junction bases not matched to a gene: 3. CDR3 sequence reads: CASSWTSGGLTGELFF. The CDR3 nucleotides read TGTGCCAGCAGCTGGACTAGCGGGGGCCTCACCGGGGAGCTGTTTTTT.

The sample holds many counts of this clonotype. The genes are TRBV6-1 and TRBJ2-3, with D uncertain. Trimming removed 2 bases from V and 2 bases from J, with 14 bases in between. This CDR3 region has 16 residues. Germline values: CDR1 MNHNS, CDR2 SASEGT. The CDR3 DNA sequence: TGTGCCAGCAGTGAATGGGATGCTCGGTCCACAGATACGCAGTATTTT. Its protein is CASSEWDARSTDTQYF.

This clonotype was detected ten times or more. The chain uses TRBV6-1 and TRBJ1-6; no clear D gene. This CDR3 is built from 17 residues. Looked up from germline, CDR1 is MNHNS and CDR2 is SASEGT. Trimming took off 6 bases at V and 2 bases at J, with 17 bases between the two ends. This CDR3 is CASRLGRDNTYNSPLHF. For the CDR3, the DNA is TGTGCCAGCAGACTCGGGAGGGATAACACCTATAATTCACCCCTCCACTTT.

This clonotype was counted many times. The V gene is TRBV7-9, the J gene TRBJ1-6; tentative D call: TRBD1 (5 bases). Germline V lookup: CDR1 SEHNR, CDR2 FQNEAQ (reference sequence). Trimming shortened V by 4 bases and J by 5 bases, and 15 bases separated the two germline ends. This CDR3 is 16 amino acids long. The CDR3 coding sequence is TGTGCCAGCAGCTCCCCCGGGGGTTGGGATAATTCACCCCTCCACTTT. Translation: CASSSPGGWDNSPLHF.

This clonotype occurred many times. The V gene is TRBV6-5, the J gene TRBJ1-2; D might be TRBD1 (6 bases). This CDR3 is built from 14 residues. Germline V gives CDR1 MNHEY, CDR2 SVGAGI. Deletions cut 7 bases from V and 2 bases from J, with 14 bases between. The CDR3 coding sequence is TGTGCCAGCACCTCCGGGGGCACGAACTATGGCTACACCTTC. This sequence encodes CASTSGGTNYGYTF.

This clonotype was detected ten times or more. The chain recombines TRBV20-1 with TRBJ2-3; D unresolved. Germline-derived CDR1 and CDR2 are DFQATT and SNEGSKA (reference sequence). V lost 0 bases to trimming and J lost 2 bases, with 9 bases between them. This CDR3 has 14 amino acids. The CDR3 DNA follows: TGCAGTGCTAGAGACATCCTGTACACAGATACGCAGTATTTT. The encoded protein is CSARDILYTDTQYF.

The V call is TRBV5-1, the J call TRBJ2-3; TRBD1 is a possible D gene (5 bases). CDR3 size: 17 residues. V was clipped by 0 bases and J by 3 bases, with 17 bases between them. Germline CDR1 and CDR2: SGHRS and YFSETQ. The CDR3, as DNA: TGCGCCAGCAGCTTGGAAGGGGTTCTAGTTGGGACAGATACGCAGTATTTT. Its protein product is CASSLEGVLVGTDTQYF.

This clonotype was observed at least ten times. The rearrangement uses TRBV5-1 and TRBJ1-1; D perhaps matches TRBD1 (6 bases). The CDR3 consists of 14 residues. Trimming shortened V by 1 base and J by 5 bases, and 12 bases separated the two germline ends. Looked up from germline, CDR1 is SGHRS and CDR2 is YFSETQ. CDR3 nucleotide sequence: TGCGCCAGCAGCTTGCGGGGGGCAGAGACTGAAGCTTTCTTT. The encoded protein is CASSLRGAETEAFF.